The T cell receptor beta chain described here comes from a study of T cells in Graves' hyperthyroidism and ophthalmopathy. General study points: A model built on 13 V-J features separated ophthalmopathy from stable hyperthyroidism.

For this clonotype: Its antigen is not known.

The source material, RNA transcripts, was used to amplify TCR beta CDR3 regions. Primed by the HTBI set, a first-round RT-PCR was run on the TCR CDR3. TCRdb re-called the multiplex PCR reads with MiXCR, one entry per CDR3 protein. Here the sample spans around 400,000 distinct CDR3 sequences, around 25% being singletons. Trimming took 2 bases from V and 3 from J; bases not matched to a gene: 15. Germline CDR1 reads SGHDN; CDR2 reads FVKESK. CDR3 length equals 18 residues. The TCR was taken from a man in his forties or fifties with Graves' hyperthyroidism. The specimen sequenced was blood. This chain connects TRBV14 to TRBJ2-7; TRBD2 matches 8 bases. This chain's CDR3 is CASSQPSREGEVDYEQYF. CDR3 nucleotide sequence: TGTGCCAGCAGCCAACCCTCACGGGAGGGGGAGGTGGACTACGAGCAGTACTTC.